One sample yielded the 14 T cell receptor beta chains listed below, sequenced in a study of PD-1 blockade in classical Hodgkin lymphoma (dated by TCRdb to the early 2020s). Library preparation employed the immunoSEQ multiplex PCR assay. TCRdb retrieved this table from immuneACCESS and kept in-frame rearrangements only. Not all clones are present; in checked studies, unresolved V genes account for under half, and no reason is known for the remainder. Recorded for this sample are 30,000 to 50,000 clones; just over 75% of them occurred a single time. Together, the top ten hold 9.8% of the sample. Per the publication, the time point label means: cycle 4 day 1 (C4D1), after 6 weeks of nivolumab. Every trial patient had relapsed following autologous stem cell transplantation, and prior brentuximab vedotin exposure was what differed among cohorts A, B and C. Sequenced material: peripheral blood mononuclear cells (PBMCs), taken before the fourth cycle of nivolumab. The receptors here all came from a human donor with classical Hodgkin lymphoma.

The J gene is TRBJ2-5, the V gene TRBV6-5; 11 bases map to TRBD2. The germline V gene has CDR1 MNHEY and CDR2 SVGAGI. Trimming at V came to 2 bases and at J to 5 bases, leaving 7 bases not matched to a gene. This CDR3 has 16 amino acids. The CDR3 here is CASSYAIAGGPETQYF. The DNA for the CDR3 is TGTGCCAGCAGTTACGCGATAGCGGGGGGGCCGGAGACCCAGTACTTC.

This rearrangement joins TRBV5-1 to TRBJ1-5; D ambiguous. Germline CDR1 is SGHRS and CDR2 is YFSETQ. V gave up 0 bases and J gave up 14 bases, with 12 bases separating them. The CDR3 has 12 amino acids. The CDR3 reads CASSLARPEEHF. In DNA, the CDR3 is TGCGCCAGCAGCTTGGCTAGGCCCGAAGAGCATTTT.

Only one count was recorded for this clone. The genes are TRBV7-2 and TRBJ2-2; 7 bases align to TRBD1. Looked up from germline, CDR1 is SGHTA and CDR2 is FQGNSA. V trimming: 7 bases; J trimming: 0 bases; junction bases outside the gene matches: 5. This CDR3 is built from 15 residues. CDR3 coding DNA: TGTGCCAGCACCGCCGGGACAGCGAACACCGGGGAGCTGTTTTTT. Amino acid sequence: CASTAGTANTGELFF.

In this sample, this clone turned up once. The chain joins TRBV7-2 to TRBJ2-6; no definite D call. Trimming pared 1 base from V and 3 bases from J, leaving 1 base between. CDR1 is SGHTA, CDR2 FQGNSA, per germline. The CDR3 length is 13 residues. The CDR3 region has the DNA TGTGCCAGCAGCTTAGTTGGGGCCAACGTCCTGACTTTC. Its protein product is CASSLVGANVLTF.

The chain recombines TRBV6-1 with TRBJ1-5, with 8 bases lining up with TRBD1. This CDR3 contains 16 residues. V shed 2 bases, J shed 3 bases, and the junction held 6 bases outside the gene matches. Germline V lookup: CDR1 MNHNS, CDR2 SASEGT. CDR3 protein: CASSERGTGYNQPQHF. The CDR3 DNA is TGTGCCAGCAGTGAAAGGGGGACAGGCTACAATCAGCCCCAGCATTTT.

This chain uses TRBV5-1 with TRBJ2-1, with 8 bases lining up with TRBD1. The CDR3 is made up of 17 amino acids. Germline lookup yields CDR1 SGHRS and CDR2 YFSETQ. J gave up 8 bases and V 0 bases, and 13 bases lay outside the gene matches. The CDR3 DNA reads TGCGCCAGCAGCTTGGCGATAACCGGGACAGGTCACGATGAGCAGTTCTTC. Translated: CASSLAITGTGHDEQFF.

This chain connects TRBV4-3 to TRBJ1-5, with a tentative D call TRBD1 (5 bases). Germline CDR1 and CDR2: LGHNA and YSLEER. Trimming pared 0 bases from V and 7 bases from J, leaving 13 bases between. The CDR3 is made up of 15 amino acids. The CDR3 coding sequence is TGCGCCAGCAGCCAAGATCGAGGGGTGAAGCAGCCCCAGCATTTT. As protein: CASSQDRGVKQPQHF.

The CDR3 region is CASSQPRDRGHHEQFF. CDR3 coding DNA: TGTGCCAGCAGCCAACCCCGGGACAGGGGGCATCATGAGCAGTTCTTC. The chain couples TRBV7-2 to TRBJ2-1; 12 nucleotides align to TRBD1. From germline, CDR1 is SGHTA and CDR2 FQGNSA. This CDR3 is built from 16 residues. The trim removed 5 bases at V and 8 bases at J, leaving 10 bases unmatched. Together with reference TRBV7-2 and TRBJ2-1, the CDR3 gives the full variable domain: GAGVSQSPSNKVTEKGKDVELRCDPISGHTALYWYRQSLGQGLEFLIYFQGNSAPDKSGLPSDRFSAERTGGSVSTLTIQRTQQEDSAVYLCASSQPRDRGHHEQFFGPGTRLTVL.

This chain joins TRBV19 and TRBJ1-1; TRBD1 matches 7 bases. This CDR3 contains 12 residues. Germline CDR1 reads LNHDA; CDR2 reads SQIVND (reference sequence). The V gene end was trimmed by 5 bases and the J gene end by 6 bases; junction bases not matched to a gene: 3. The CDR3 sequence: CASSDREAEAFF. CDR3 in DNA: TGTGCCAGTAGTGACAGGGAGGCTGAAGCTTTCTTT.

The genes are TRBV2 and TRBJ2-2, with D unclear. The CDR3 loop spans 15 amino acids. Germline-derived CDR1 and CDR2 are SNHLY and FYNNEI. Trimming stripped 4 bases from V and 3 bases from J, with 12 bases between. Here the CDR3 reads CASSVSSGHTGELFF. The CDR3 DNA reads as TGTGCCAGCAGTGTCAGCTCCGGCCACACCGGGGAGCTGTTTTTT.

The chain combines TRBV30 with TRBJ1-2; no definite D call. The V end lost 3 bases, the J end lost 6 bases, and 5 bases lay between the germline ends. Germline values: CDR1 GTSNPN, CDR2 SVGIG (reference sequence). This CDR3 region has 10 residues. Here the CDR3 reads CAWRGHGYTF. The CDR3 nucleotides are TGTGCCTGGAGAGGTCATGGCTACACCTTC.

V gene TRBV4-1 combines with J gene TRBJ1-2, with D possibly TRBD1 on 5 matching bases. V was shortened by 1 base and J by 5 bases, with 14 bases between the two germline ends. Germline V CDR1 and CDR2: MGHRA, YSYEKL. CDR3 length: 15 residues. The CDR3 DNA reads as TGCGCCAGCAGCCAAGTGGACGACAGTAAATATGGCTACACCTTC. Residues: CASSQVDDSKYGYTF.

J is TRBJ1-4 and V is TRBV28, with D hard to call. The V gene's germline CDR1 is MDHEN and CDR2 SYDVKM. The CDR3 sequence is 12 residues long. V lost 7 bases and J 8 bases, leaving 11 bases between the germline ends. CDR3 DNA sequence: TGTGCCAGCACCCGTACGGGGGAAAAACTGTTTTTT. Translated, it gives CASTRTGEKLFF.

The rearrangement uses TRBV9 and TRBJ2-3; D remains unclear. There are 11 residues in the CDR3. The V end was cut by 5 bases, the J end by 6 bases, with 7 bases between. Germline V CDR1 and CDR2: SGDLS, YYNGEE. CDR3 amino acids: CASSGLDTQYF. In DNA form, the CDR3 reads TGTGCCAGCAGTGGCTTGGATACGCAGTATTTT.